This T cell receptor (beta chain) emerged from a study of blood T cell repertoires in COVID-19. Study information: Nucleic acid was either cDNA or gDNA, and it came from T cells, B-cell-depleted T cells, or PBMCs.

Original processing notes: Reference gene primers were amplified, and this amplification served to estimate nucleated cell counts. Measured with immunoSEQ multiplex PCR; TCRdb has only the in-frame clones, and not every one. V, J and clone size are those of that table, while D and trimming were read from the DNA. The sample contains some 90,000 clones, roughly 85% of which appear only once. The CDR3 has 18 amino acids. CDR1 and CDR2 from the germline V gene are SGHAT and FQNNGV. The germline V and J ends were trimmed by 3 bases and 0 bases, with 21 bases remaining between them. Patients of the Seattle cohort, enrolled during active infection, were followed longitudinally.

V usage is TRBV11-2 and J usage is TRBJ2-7; TRBD2 is a possible D gene (5 bases). The sequence derives from a woman aged 60 to 75 with COVID-19, enrolled during active disease. Sequenced material: peripheral blood. The CDR3 coding sequence is TGTGCCAGCAGCTTTCTACCGGACTCTCCTAAGAGCTCCTACGAGCAGTACTTC. Translation gives CASSFLPDSPKSSYEQYF.